The next 5 T cell receptor beta chains were all read from a single sample in a study of T cell responses to AZD1222 COVID-19 vaccine. Clones were sequenced by immunoSEQ multiplex PCR, and TCRdb holds only the in-frame ones, with some missing. The sample carries 70,000 or so clones, over 65% recorded once. The source material was peripheral blood, sampled 28 days after the second AZD1222 dose. These receptors all come from an adult who received the AZD1222 COVID-19 vaccine.

This clone has just a few counts. The genes are TRBV6-4 and TRBJ1-2; no reliable D call. V lost 0 bases to trimming and J lost 6 bases, with 11 bases between them. The germline V gene has CDR1 MRHNA and CDR2 SNTAGT. The CDR3 contains 14 residues. The DNA of the CDR3 is TGTGCCAGCAGTGACTCAGCCGGGTCCGATGGCTACACCTTC. This translates into CASSDSAGSDGYTF.

This clone was observed a few times. The CDR3 region has the DNA TGTGCCAGCAGTTTAGTCAACACTGAAGCTTTCTTT. It is translated as CASSLVNTEAFF. The rearrangement joins TRBV28 to TRBJ1-1; D is uncertain. V lost 2 bases to trimming and J lost 2 bases, with 3 bases between them. Germline lookup yields CDR1 MDHEN and CDR2 SYDVKM. This CDR3 spans 12 amino acids. The variable domain in full, completed from reference TRBV28 and TRBJ1-1, reads DVKVTQSSRYLVKRTGEKVFLECVQDMDHENMFWYRQDPGLGLRLIYFSYDVKMKEKGDIPEGYSVSREKKERFSLILESASTNQTSMYLCASSLVNTEAFFGQGTRLTVV.

The rearrangement joins TRBV11-3 to TRBJ2-7; the D gene is possibly TRBD2 (6 bases). Germline CDR1 reads SGHNT; CDR2 reads YENEEA. The CDR3 has 13 residues. V lost 3 bases and J 3 bases, leaving 9 bases between the germline ends. CDR3 sequence: CASSFGTVYEQYF. The CDR3 DNA reads TGTGCCAGCAGCTTTGGGACTGTCTACGAGCAGTACTTC.

This clone appeared once. The chain has TRBV28 and TRBJ1-5, with a tentative D call TRBD1 (5 bases). V was shortened by 4 bases and J by 2 bases, with 21 bases between the two germline ends. The germline V gene has CDR1 MDHEN and CDR2 SYDVKM. The CDR3 extends over 18 amino acids. The CDR3 sequence is CASSSEPLRGGGNQPQHF. The CDR3 DNA reads TGTGCCAGCAGTTCCGAACCGCTTAGGGGTGGTGGCAATCAGCCCCAGCATTTT.

The chain joins TRBV27 to TRBJ1-2; 7 bases are a match to TRBD1. CDR1 is MNHEY and CDR2 is SMNVEV in the germline V gene (reference sequence). Trimming took 6 bases from V and 3 from J; bases not matched to a gene: 7. The length of the CDR3 is 14 residues. CDR3 sequence: CASSSQGLYYGYTF. CDR3 DNA sequence: TGTGCCAGCAGCTCACAGGGGCTCTACTATGGCTACACCTTC.